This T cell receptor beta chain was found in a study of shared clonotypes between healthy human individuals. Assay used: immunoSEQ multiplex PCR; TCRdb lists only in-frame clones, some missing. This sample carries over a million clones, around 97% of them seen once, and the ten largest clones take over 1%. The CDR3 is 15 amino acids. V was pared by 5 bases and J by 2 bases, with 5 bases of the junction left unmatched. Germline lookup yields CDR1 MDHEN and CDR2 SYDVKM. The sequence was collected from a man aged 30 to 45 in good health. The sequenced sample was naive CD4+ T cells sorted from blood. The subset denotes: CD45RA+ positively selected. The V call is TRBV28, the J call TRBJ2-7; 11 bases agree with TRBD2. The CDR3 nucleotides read TGTGCCAGCAGTCCTTGGACTAGCGGGCCCTACGAGCAGTACTTC. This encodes CASSPWTSGPYEQYF.